This T cell receptor beta chain was captured in a study of T cells expressing NK-cell markers. On this clonotype itself: Its antigen remains unidentified.

Making the TCR beta cDNA relied on 5'RACE template switching with UMIs. TCRdb derives one entry per CDR3 protein from the 5' RACE reads, leaving out DNA. Its table records hundreds of thousands of distinct CDR3 sequences. CDR1 is KGHSH and CDR2 is LQKENI in the germline V gene. The CDR3 has 12 residues. The study, taken as a whole, reports: In a few donors, dominant clonotypes made up about 25-60.1% of CD3+CD56-NKG2C+ cells.

The chain links TRBV18 to TRBJ1-2. Material for sequencing was blood T cells: a sorted CD56 or NKG2C T cell subset, CD4+ or CD8+ T cells, or bulk PBMC T cells (not recorded which). The sequence was collected from a woman between 18 and 70 years old in good health. This CDR3 reads CASSGGGDGYTF.